The 11 T cell receptor beta chains in this list originate from one sample, sequenced in a study of Ad26.COV2.S vaccination and SARS-CoV-2 variants. As for treatment: roughly 20 received Ad26.COV2.S at low or high dose, single or two shots; roughly 5 received placebo; per-sample allocation not given. The study sampled participants on day 63 after the first vaccine or placebo injection. Sequencing was performed with immunoSEQ multiplex PCR; in TCRdb, only in-frame clones are kept and a portion is missing. The sample contains approximately 420,000 clones, roughly nine tenths of which appear only once. Specimen: peripheral blood, collected in a trial of Ad26.COV2.S vaccine versus placebo. The receptors here all came from a person aged 18-65 years who received the Ad26.COV2.S COVID-19 vaccine or a placebo.

This clone was detected once. The rearrangement links TRBV6-6 to TRBJ1-2; D ambiguous. Trimming cost V 5 bases and J 2 bases, with 6 bases left between them. The CDR3 is made up of 12 amino acids. Germline V CDR1 and CDR2: MNHNY, SVGAGI (reference sequence). Here the CDR3 DNA reads TGTGCCAGCAGTGACAACAACTATGGCTACACCTTC. Residues: CASSDNNYGYTF.

This rearrangement joins TRBV5-4 to TRBJ2-7; D might be TRBD1 or TRBD2, each matching 5 bases. Trimming removed 4 bases from V and 6 bases from J, with 14 bases in between. The CDR3 has 13 amino acids. Germline CDR1 and CDR2: SGHNT and YYREEE (reference sequence). As DNA, the CDR3 is TGTGCCAGCAGCAAAACCGGGGCCAGCGAGCAGTACTTC. Its translation is CASSKTGASEQYF.

This sequence joins TRBV2 and TRBJ1-2; TRBD1 matches 7 bases. Per germline, CDR1 SNHLY and CDR2 FYNNEI. This CDR3 is built from 17 residues. The V gene end was trimmed by 8 bases and the J gene end by 8 bases; junction bases not matched to a gene: 23. In DNA, the CDR3 is TGTGCCAGCTCAATGCCCAAATCAACCGGACAGGATTGGGGCTACACCTTC. It yields the protein CASSMPKSTGQDWGYTF.

The J gene is TRBJ1-3, the V gene TRBV11-2; D gene uncertain. Germline assignment: CDR1 SGHAT and CDR2 FQNNGV. The CDR3 contains 13 residues. The V and J ends lost 0 bases and 7 bases respectively, with 7 bases between them. CDR3 in amino acids: CASSLDTGNTIYF. In nucleotides, the CDR3 is TGTGCCAGCAGCTTAGATACGGGGAACACCATATATTTT.

The chain joins TRBV18 to TRBJ2-3, with TRBD1 matching 7 bases. This CDR3 is 15 amino acids long. The trim removed 2 bases at V and 5 bases at J, leaving 7 bases unmatched. Per the germline V gene, CDR1 is KGHSH and CDR2 is LQKENI. The CDR3 protein is CASSPTGTERDTQYF. The CDR3 nucleotides read TGTGCCAGCTCACCAACGGGGACAGAGAGAGATACGCAGTATTTT.

This chain links TRBV27 with TRBJ2-7; D is ambiguous. The ends were cut back, 0 bases at V and 5 bases at J, with 11 bases in the middle. Germline V gene lookup returns CDR1 MNHEY and CDR2 SMNVEV (reference sequence). This CDR3 spans 14 amino acids. CDR3 loop: CASSLSGFLDEQYF. As DNA, the CDR3 is TGTGCCAGCAGTTTATCAGGGTTTTTGGACGAGCAGTACTTC.

The chain couples TRBV6-5 to TRBJ2-4; 9 bases agree with TRBD2. There are 15 residues in the CDR3. CDR1 and CDR2 (germline): MNHEY, SVGAGI. Trimming at V came to 6 bases and at J to 9 bases, leaving 12 bases not matched to a gene. The CDR3 loop is CASSREGLARGIQYF. Here the CDR3 DNA reads TGTGCCAGCAGCAGAGAAGGACTAGCGCGGGGCATTCAGTACTTC.

CDR3 sequence reads: CASSFSAGTTDTQYF. The DNA for the CDR3 is TGCGCCAGCAGCTTCTCAGCGGGGACCACAGATACGCAGTATTTT. This rearrangement joins TRBV5-1 to TRBJ2-3; 7 positions match TRBD2. The CDR3 extends over 15 amino acids. Trimming took 2 bases from V and 2 from J; bases not matched to a gene: 5. Germline CDR1 SGHRS, CDR2 YFSETQ.

This sequence joins TRBV5-1 and TRBJ1-3, with 8 bases fitting TRBD1. Germline CDR1 and CDR2: SGHRS and YFSETQ. The length of the CDR3 is 15 residues. Trimming at V came to 5 bases and at J to 1 base, leaving 5 bases not matched to a gene. Here the CDR3 reads CASRATGESGNTIYF. Written as DNA, the CDR3 is TGCGCCAGCAGAGCGACAGGGGAGTCTGGAAACACCATATATTTT.

The rearrangement uses TRBV7-8 and TRBJ1-6; 8 bases are a match to TRBD1. V dropped 6 bases and J dropped 8; count of bases not matched to a gene: 6. The germline CDR1 and CDR2 sequences are SGHVS and FQNEAQ. This CDR3 region has 14 residues. As DNA, the CDR3 is TGTGCCAGCAGACGTGACAGGGGTCATTCACCCCTCCACTTT. Its translation is CASRRDRGHSPLHF.

This clone was seen just once. The rearrangement joins TRBV5-1 to TRBJ2-7; 8 bases fit TRBD1. The CDR3 consists of 13 residues. The ends lost 2 bases at V and 4 bases at J; junction bases unmatched: 2. Germline CDR1 reads SGHRS; CDR2 reads YFSETQ. This CDR3 is CASSFTGGYEQYF. The CDR3 DNA follows: TGCGCCAGCAGCTTTACAGGGGGATACGAGCAGTACTTC.